The T cell receptor beta chain under discussion was sequenced for a study of vaccination and CD4 T cells after COVID-19. Whole-study context: Two doses of either BNT162b2 or mRNA-1273 vaccine went to participants. Overlapping spike peptides from SARS-CoV-2, HCoV-NL63, HCoV-OC43 and HCoV-229E served to stimulate the cells. Study observations and caveats: Median counts of SARS-CoV-2-reactive clonotypes increased from roughly 19 to 38; this difference was not significant.

With regard to this clonotype: The antigen remains unidentified.

Researchers used the Oncomine TCR Beta short-read assay to sequence DNA from cultured CD4+ T cells. Genomic DNA was extracted from cultured CD4+ T cells. Using its own MiXCR run on the PCR reads, TCRdb lists one record per CDR3 protein. The sample carries about 17,000 distinct CDR3 sequences, 45% to 65% recorded once. CDR3 length: 17 amino acids. Germline V CDR1 and CDR2: MNHEY, SVGAGI. Unmatched junction bases numbered 11, after V lost 2 bases and J lost 4 bases. Treatment of the sample: roughly nine-day PBMC culture with coronavirus spike peptide pools or control peptides (ViraFEST assay). The origin of this receptor is a human donor who had recovered from COVID-19. The chain has TRBV6-5 and TRBJ2-3; TRBD2 matches 8 bases. Input material: CD4+ T cells from blood, cultured in vitro. CDR3 nucleotides: TGTGCCAGCAGTTACGGTTTCACCGGGACTAGGGCAGATACGCAGTATTTT. Protein: CASSYGFTGTRADTQYF.